A selection of T cell receptor beta chains follows, all from one sample in a study of blood T cells in healthy people across ages. TCRdb called the 5' RACE reads again in MiXCR, with one record for every CDR3 protein. Among roughly 680,000 distinct CDR3 sequences listed, around 21% were seen once. Sequencing input: blood. The receptors shown here come from a man in his 70s in good health. Both conserved end residues are part of each CDR3. D genes are given only for firm matches. Clone size is given for some rows only: seen once, a few or many times, or a class if the clone is expanded.

cdr3_aa: CAISGGLGETQYF
cdr3_nt: TGTGCCATCAGTGGGGGGTTAGGAGAGACCCAGTACTTC
clone_size: few
cdr3_length: 13
d_call: NA
v_call: TRBV10-3
j_call: TRBJ2-5

cdr3_aa: CASSRDRLQETQYF
cdr3_nt: TGTGCCAGCAGCCGGGACAGACTACAAGAGACCCAGTACTTC
clone_size: few
cdr3_length: 14
d_call: TRBD1
v_call: TRBV25-1
j_call: TRBJ2-5

cdr3_aa: CASTGDTYEQYF
cdr3_nt: TGTGCCAGCACCGGGGATACCTACGAGCAGTACTTC
clone_size: NA
cdr3_length: 12
d_call: NA
v_call: TRBV6-2/TRBV6-3
j_call: TRBJ2-7

cdr3_aa: CASSLTGDGELFF
cdr3_nt: TGTGCCAGCAGTTTAACGGGAGACGGGGAGCTGTTTTTT
clone_size: NA
cdr3_length: 13
d_call: NA
v_call: TRBV12-3/TRBV12-4
j_call: TRBJ2-2

cdr3_aa: CASSLFGSRSGSRDEQYF
cdr3_nt: TGTGCCAGCAGCTTATTCGGATCTCGCAGCGGCTCTCGCGACGAGCAGTACTTC
clone_size: few
cdr3_length: 18
d_call: NA
v_call: TRBV7-2
j_call: TRBJ2-7

cdr3_aa: CASRVLTGRKETQYF
cdr3_nt: TGTGCCAGCAGAGTTTTGACAGGGAGGAAAGAGACCCAGTACTTC
clone_size: few
cdr3_length: 15
d_call: NA
v_call: TRBV2
j_call: TRBJ2-5

cdr3_aa: CASSFFYSGSTDTQYF
cdr3_nt: TGTGCCAGCAGCTTCTTCTATAGCGGGAGCACAGATACGCAGTATTTT
clone_size: NA
cdr3_length: 16
d_call: TRBD2
v_call: TRBV13
j_call: TRBJ2-3

cdr3_aa: CASSPGTGVPGELFF
cdr3_nt: TGTGCCAGCAGTCCCGGGACAGGGGTTCCAGGGGAGCTGTTTTTT
clone_size: NA
cdr3_length: 15
d_call: TRBD1
v_call: TRBV12-3/TRBV12-4
j_call: TRBJ2-2

cdr3_aa: CASSLLGTGRDEQFF
cdr3_nt: TGTGCCAGCAGCCTGCTGGGGACAGGGAGGGATGAGCAGTTCTTC
clone_size: few
cdr3_length: 15
d_call: TRBD1
v_call: TRBV7-3
j_call: TRBJ2-1

cdr3_aa: CASSDGVRGHEQYF
cdr3_nt: TGTGCCAGCAGTGACGGGGTCAGGGGCCACGAGCAGTACTTC
clone_size: NA
cdr3_length: 14
d_call: NA
v_call: TRBV25-1
j_call: TRBJ2-7

cdr3_aa: CASSLEGRAGETQYF
cdr3_nt: TGCGCCAGCAGCTTGGAAGGCAGGGCCGGAGAGACCCAGTACTTC
clone_size: few
cdr3_length: 15
d_call: NA
v_call: TRBV5-1
j_call: TRBJ2-5

cdr3_aa: CASSQVWPWSGEYNEQFF
cdr3_nt: TGTGCCAGCAGCCAAGTATGGCCGTGGAGCGGAGAGTACAATGAGCAGTTCTTC
clone_size: few
cdr3_length: 18
d_call: NA
v_call: TRBV14
j_call: TRBJ2-1

cdr3_aa: CASSLDRVRNEQFF
cdr3_nt: TGTGCCAGCAGCTTAGATCGTGTAAGGAATGAGCAGTTCTTC
clone_size: NA
cdr3_length: 14
d_call: NA
v_call: TRBV11-2
j_call: TRBJ2-1

cdr3_aa: CAWTHQGGNEKLFF
cdr3_nt: TGTGCCTGGACCCACCAGGGCGGTAATGAAAAACTGTTTTTT
clone_size: many
cdr3_length: 14
d_call: NA
v_call: TRBV30
j_call: TRBJ1-4

cdr3_aa: CASSYSVPGLVGETQYF
cdr3_nt: TGTGCCAGCAGTTACTCGGTTCCAGGACTAGTGGGCGAGACCCAGTACTTC
clone_size: few
cdr3_length: 17
d_call: TRBD2
v_call: TRBV6-5
j_call: TRBJ2-5

cdr3_aa: CASSPSAPREKLFF
cdr3_nt: TGTGCTAGCAGTCCTTCGGCCCCACGAGAAAAACTGTTTTTT
clone_size: few
cdr3_length: 14
d_call: NA
v_call: TRBV27
j_call: TRBJ1-4

cdr3_aa: CATAVAAPYEQYF
cdr3_nt: TGTGCCACCGCTGTGGCAGCCCCCTACGAGCAGTACTTC
clone_size: few
cdr3_length: 13
d_call: NA
v_call: TRBV19
j_call: TRBJ2-7

cdr3_aa: CSARVRGRDIQYF
cdr3_nt: TGCAGTGCTAGAGTCCGGGGAAGGGACATTCAGTACTTC
clone_size: few
cdr3_length: 13
d_call: NA
v_call: TRBV20-1
j_call: TRBJ2-4

cdr3_aa: CASSYGGGRLETQYF
cdr3_nt: TGTGCCAGCAGTTATGGGGGGGGCCGTTTGGAGACCCAGTACTTC
clone_size: NA
cdr3_length: 15
d_call: NA
v_call: TRBV6-5
j_call: TRBJ2-5

cdr3_aa: CASREGGRQYEQYF
cdr3_nt: TGTGCCAGCAGAGAAGGCGGGAGGCAGTACGAGCAGTACTTC
clone_size: few
cdr3_length: 14
d_call: TRBD2
v_call: TRBV6-1
j_call: TRBJ2-7

cdr3_aa: CASSLLKGGGETQYF
cdr3_nt: TGTGCCAGCAGTTTATTGAAGGGAGGCGGAGAGACCCAGTACTTC
clone_size: few
cdr3_length: 15
d_call: NA
v_call: TRBV28
j_call: TRBJ2-5

cdr3_aa: CASSASGPSRETQYF
cdr3_nt: TGTGCCAGCAGCGCATCAGGGCCTAGCCGGGAGACCCAGTACTTC
clone_size: NA
cdr3_length: 15
d_call: NA
v_call: TRBV9
j_call: TRBJ2-5

cdr3_aa: CASQDRKNTGELFF
cdr3_nt: TGTGCCAGCCAGGACAGGAAGAACACCGGGGAGCTGTTTTTT
clone_size: many
cdr3_length: 14
d_call: TRBD1
v_call: TRBV6-1
j_call: TRBJ2-2

cdr3_aa: CASSLEGLAGVTDTQYF
cdr3_nt: TGCGCCAGCAGCTTGGAAGGACTAGCGGGAGTCACAGATACGCAGTATTTT
clone_size: few
cdr3_length: 17
d_call: TRBD2
v_call: TRBV5-1
j_call: TRBJ2-3

cdr3_aa: CASSVGTRRDTQYF
cdr3_nt: TGTGCCAGCAGCGTTGGGACTAGAAGAGATACGCAGTATTTT
clone_size: few
cdr3_length: 14
d_call: TRBD2
v_call: TRBV7-9
j_call: TRBJ2-3

cdr3_aa: CASSLTGGNTDTQYF
cdr3_nt: TGTGCCAGCAGCCTCACCGGGGGCAACACAGATACGCAGTATTTT
clone_size: few
cdr3_length: 15
d_call: NA
v_call: TRBV7-2
j_call: TRBJ2-3

cdr3_aa: CASTGNRSYEQYF
cdr3_nt: TGCGCCAGCACCGGGAACAGGAGCTACGAGCAGTACTTC
clone_size: NA
cdr3_length: 13
d_call: NA
v_call: TRBV5-1
j_call: TRBJ2-7

cdr3_aa: CASSIDRGGNQPQHF
cdr3_nt: TGTGCCAGCAGCATAGACAGGGGTGGCAATCAGCCCCAGCATTTT
clone_size: many
cdr3_length: 15
d_call: TRBD1
v_call: TRBV6-5
j_call: TRBJ1-5

cdr3_aa: CAISEPPREETQYF
cdr3_nt: TGTGCCATCAGTGAGCCGCCCAGGGAGGAGACCCAGTACTTC
clone_size: NA
cdr3_length: 14
d_call: NA
v_call: TRBV10-3
j_call: TRBJ2-5

cdr3_aa: CASSSGGGLNTEAFF
cdr3_nt: TGCGCCAGCAGCTCTGGAGGGGGTCTGAACACTGAAGCTTTCTTT
clone_size: NA
cdr3_length: 15
d_call: NA
v_call: TRBV5-1
j_call: TRBJ1-1